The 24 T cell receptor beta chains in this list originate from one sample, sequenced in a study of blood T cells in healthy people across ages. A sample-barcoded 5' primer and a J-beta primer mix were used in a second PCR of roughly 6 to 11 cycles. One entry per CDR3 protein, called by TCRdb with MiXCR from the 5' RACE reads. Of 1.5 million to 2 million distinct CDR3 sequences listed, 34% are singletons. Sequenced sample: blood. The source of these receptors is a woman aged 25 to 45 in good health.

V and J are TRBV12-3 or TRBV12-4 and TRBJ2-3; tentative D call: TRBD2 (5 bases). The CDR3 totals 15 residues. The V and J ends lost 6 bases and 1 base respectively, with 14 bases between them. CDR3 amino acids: CASSKLGSRTDTQYF. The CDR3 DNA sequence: TGTGCCAGCAGCAAACTAGGGTCCCGCACAGATACGCAGTATTTT.

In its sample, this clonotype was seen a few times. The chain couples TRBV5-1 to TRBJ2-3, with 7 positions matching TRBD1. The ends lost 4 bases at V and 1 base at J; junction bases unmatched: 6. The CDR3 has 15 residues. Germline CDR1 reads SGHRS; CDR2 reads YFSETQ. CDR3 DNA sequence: TGCGCCAGCAGCCCCCGGACAGGCCGCACAGATACGCAGTATTTT. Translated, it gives CASSPRTGRTDTQYF. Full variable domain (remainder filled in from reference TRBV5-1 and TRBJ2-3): KAGVTQTPRYLIKTRGQQVTLSCSPISGHRSVSWYQQTPGQGLQFLFEYFSETQRNKGNFPGRFSGRQFSNSRSEMNVSTLELGDSALYLCASSPRTGRTDTQYFGPGTRLTVL.

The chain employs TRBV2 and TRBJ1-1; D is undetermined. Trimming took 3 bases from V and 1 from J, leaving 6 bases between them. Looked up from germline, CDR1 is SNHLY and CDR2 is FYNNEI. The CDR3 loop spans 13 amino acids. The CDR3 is CASSEGRNTEAFF. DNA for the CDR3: TGTGCCAGCAGTGAGGGGAGGAACACTGAAGCTTTCTTT.

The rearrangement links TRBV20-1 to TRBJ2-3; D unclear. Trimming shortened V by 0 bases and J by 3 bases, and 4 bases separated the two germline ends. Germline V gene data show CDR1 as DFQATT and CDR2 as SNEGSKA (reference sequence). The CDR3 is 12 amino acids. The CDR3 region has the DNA TGCAGTGCTAGAGAGCAGACAGATACGCAGTATTTT. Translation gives CSAREQTDTQYF.

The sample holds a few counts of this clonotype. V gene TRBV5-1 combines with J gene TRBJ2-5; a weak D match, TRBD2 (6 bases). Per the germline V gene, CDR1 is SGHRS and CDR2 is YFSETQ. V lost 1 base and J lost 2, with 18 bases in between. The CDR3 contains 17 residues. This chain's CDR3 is CASSLFWTGTPQETQYF. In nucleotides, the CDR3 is TGCGCCAGCAGCTTGTTTTGGACCGGGACTCCTCAAGAGACCCAGTACTTC.

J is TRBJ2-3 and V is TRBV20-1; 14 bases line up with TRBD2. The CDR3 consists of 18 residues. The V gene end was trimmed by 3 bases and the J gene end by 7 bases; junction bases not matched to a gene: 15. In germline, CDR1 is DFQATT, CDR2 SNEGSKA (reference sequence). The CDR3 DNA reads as TGCAGTGCTAGTGCCGGGACTAGCGGGAGAACGCGTTGGAATACGCAGTATTTT. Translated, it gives CSASAGTSGRTRWNTQYF.

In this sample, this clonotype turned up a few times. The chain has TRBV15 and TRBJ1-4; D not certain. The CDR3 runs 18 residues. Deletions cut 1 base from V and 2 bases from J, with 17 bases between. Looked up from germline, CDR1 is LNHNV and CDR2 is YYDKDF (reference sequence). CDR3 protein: CATSRVPTSWETNEKLFF. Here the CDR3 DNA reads TGTGCCACCAGCAGAGTCCCCACCTCGTGGGAGACTAATGAAAAACTGTTTTTT.

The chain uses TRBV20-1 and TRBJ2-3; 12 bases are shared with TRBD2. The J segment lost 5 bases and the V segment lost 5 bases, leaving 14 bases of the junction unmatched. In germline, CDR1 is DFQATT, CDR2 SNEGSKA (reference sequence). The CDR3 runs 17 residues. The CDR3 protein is CSAGAASGRAGEDTQYF. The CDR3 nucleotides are TGCAGTGCTGGGGCGGCTAGCGGGAGGGCCGGGGAAGATACGCAGTATTTT.

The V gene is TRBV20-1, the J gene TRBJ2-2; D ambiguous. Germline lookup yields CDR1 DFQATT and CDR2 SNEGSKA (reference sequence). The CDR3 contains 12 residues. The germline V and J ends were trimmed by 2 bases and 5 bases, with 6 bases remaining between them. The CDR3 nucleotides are TGCAGTGCTAGACCAACTACCGGGGAGCTGTTTTTT. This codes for CSARPTTGELFF.

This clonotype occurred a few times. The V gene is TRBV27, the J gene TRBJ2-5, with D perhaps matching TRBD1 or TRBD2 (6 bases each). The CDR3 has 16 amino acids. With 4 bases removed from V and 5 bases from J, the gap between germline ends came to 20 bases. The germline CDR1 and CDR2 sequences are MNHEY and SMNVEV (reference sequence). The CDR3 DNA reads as TGTGCCAGCAGTTCCCATCCCCCCGGGGGCGGTGAGACCCAGTACTTC. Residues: CASSSHPPGGGETQYF.

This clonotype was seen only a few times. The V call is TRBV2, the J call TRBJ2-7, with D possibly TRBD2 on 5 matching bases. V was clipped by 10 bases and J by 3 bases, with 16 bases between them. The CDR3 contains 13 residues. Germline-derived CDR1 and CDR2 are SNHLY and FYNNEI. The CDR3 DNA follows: TGTGCCACTCAACCGGGGAGCGGCTACGAGCAGTACTTC. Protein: CATQPGSGYEQYF.

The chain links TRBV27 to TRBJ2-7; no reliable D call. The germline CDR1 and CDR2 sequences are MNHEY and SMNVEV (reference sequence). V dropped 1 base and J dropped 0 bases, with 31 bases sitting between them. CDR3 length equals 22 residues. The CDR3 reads CASSLYGVTARSQKQSSYEQYF. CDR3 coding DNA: TGTGCCAGCAGTTTATACGGAGTAACGGCTCGGTCCCAAAAACAGAGCTCCTACGAGCAGTACTTC.

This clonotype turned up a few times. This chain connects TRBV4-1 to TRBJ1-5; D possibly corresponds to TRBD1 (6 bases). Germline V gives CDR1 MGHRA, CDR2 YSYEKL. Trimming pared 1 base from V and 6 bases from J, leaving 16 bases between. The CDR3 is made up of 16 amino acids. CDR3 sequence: CASSQVGRGAGQPQHF. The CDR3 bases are TGCGCCAGCAGCCAAGTAGGACGGGGGGCCGGTCAGCCCCAGCATTTT.

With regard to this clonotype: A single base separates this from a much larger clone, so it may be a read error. Here the CDR3 DNA reads TGCGGCGTAGTGGGGAGTTGGGGTCCCGACGAGCAGTACTTC. Translation gives CGVVGSWGPDEQYF. V usage is TRBV29-1 and J usage is TRBJ2-5, with a possible D match to TRBD2 (5 bases). The tail of the sequence fits TRBJ2-7 better, so the J call may be wrong. Germline V lookup: CDR1 SQVTM, CDR2 ANQGSEA. The CDR3 contains 14 residues.

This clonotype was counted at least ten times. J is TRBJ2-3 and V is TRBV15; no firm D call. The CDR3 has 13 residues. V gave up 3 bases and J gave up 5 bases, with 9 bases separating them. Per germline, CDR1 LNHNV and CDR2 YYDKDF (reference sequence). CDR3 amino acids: CATSSVVRDTQYF. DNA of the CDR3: TGTGCCACCAGCAGCGTGGTACGAGATACGCAGTATTTT.

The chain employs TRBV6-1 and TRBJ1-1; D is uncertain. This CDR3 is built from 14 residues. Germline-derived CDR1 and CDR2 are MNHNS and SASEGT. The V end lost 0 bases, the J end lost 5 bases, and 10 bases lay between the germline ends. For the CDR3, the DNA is TGTGCCAGCAGTGAAGCTCGATACCGGACTGAAGCTTTCTTT. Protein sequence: CASSEARYRTEAFF.

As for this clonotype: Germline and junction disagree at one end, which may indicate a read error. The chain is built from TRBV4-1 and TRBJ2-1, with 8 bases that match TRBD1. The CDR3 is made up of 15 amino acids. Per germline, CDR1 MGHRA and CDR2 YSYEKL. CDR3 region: CASSQVWDRYNGQFF. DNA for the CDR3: TGCGCCAGCAGCCAAGTGTGGGACAGGTACAATGGGCAGTTCTTC.

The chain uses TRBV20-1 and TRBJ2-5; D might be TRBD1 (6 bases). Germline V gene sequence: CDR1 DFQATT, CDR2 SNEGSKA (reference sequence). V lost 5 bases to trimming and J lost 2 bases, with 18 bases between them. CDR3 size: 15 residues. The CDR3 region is CSADYREVLQETQYF. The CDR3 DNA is TGCAGTGCTGACTACAGGGAAGTGTTACAAGAGACCCAGTACTTC.

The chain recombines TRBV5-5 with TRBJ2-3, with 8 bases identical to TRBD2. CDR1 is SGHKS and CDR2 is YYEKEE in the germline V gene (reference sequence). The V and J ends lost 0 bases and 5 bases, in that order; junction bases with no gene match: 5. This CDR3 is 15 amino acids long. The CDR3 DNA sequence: TGTGCCAGCAGCTTGGTAGTTAGCGGGAAAGATACGCAGTATTTT. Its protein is CASSLVVSGKDTQYF.

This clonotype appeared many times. The CDR3 loop reads CASSLDRFNEQFF. The CDR3 DNA reads TGTGCCAGCAGCTTAGATAGGTTCAATGAGCAGTTCTTC. V is TRBV7-7 and J is TRBJ2-1; D remains unclear. The germline V gene encodes CDR1 SSHAT and CDR2 FNYEAQ (reference sequence). The V end lost 1 base, the J end lost 6 bases, and 7 bases lay between the germline ends. The CDR3 runs to 13 residues.

The CDR3 reads CASSEALVANTF. CDR3 DNA sequence: TGTGCCAGCAGTGAAGCGCTTGTAGCCAACACCTTC. This chain joins TRBV2 and TRBJ1-2; D gene unclear. The V gene lost 0 bases and the J gene lost 12 bases, with 11 bases spanning the gap. This CDR3 comprises 12 residues. The germline V gene has CDR1 SNHLY and CDR2 FYNNEI.

The chain's CDR3 is CASSLDGSYNEQYF. The CDR3 DNA is TGTGCCAGCAGCTTAGACGGGTCCTACAATGAGCAGTACTTC. The chain links TRBV7-8 to TRBJ2-5; D remains ambiguous. Germline CDR1 and CDR2: SGHVS and FQNEAQ. This CDR3 has 14 amino acids. With 1 base removed from V and 11 bases from J, the gap between germline ends came to 17 bases.

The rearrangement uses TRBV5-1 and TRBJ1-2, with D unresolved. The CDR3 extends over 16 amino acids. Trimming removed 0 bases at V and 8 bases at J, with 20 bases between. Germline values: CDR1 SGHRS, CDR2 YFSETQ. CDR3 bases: TGCGCCAGCAGCTTGGAGTTGCAGACACCAACCTTCGGCTACACCTTC. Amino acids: CASSLELQTPTFGYTF.

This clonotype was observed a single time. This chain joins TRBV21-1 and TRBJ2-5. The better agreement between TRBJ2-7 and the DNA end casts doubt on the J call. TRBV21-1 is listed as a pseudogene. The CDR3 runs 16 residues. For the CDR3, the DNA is TGTGCCAGCAGCAAAGTAACGACGGATCCAGGATACGAGCAGTACTTC. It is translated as CASSKVTTDPGYEQYF.